One and the same sample provided the 11 T cell receptor beta chains below, sequenced in a study of blood T cell repertoires in COVID-19. Sequencing used immunoSEQ multiplex PCR; TCRdb keeps in-frame clones, though not all of them. The sample consists of some 300,000 clones, approximately 90% of them appearing once. What was sequenced was peripheral blood. All receptors derive from a woman between 25 and 40 years old who had recovered from COVID-19.

This sequence joins TRBV3-1 (or the pseudogene TRBV3-2) and TRBJ2-1; D might be TRBD2 (5 bases). Trimming took 1 base from V and 2 from J, leaving 12 bases between them. CDR1 is LGHDT, CDR2 YNNKEL, per germline (reference sequence). The length of the CDR3 is 16 residues. This CDR3 is CASSQGHGVPYNEQFF. The DNA of the CDR3 is TGTGCCAGCAGCCAAGGACACGGGGTGCCCTACAATGAGCAGTTCTTC.

CDR3 DNA sequence: TGTGCCAGCAGCCCAATTTTGGGAGGTCAAGAGACCCAGTACTTC. Protein sequence: CASSPILGGQETQYF. The rearrangement joins TRBV9 to TRBJ2-5, with TRBD2 as a possible D gene (6 bases). Trimming removed 4 bases from V and 2 bases from J, with 15 bases in between. The CDR3 consists of 15 residues. The germline CDR1 and CDR2 sequences are SGDLS and YYNGEE.

The V and J genes are TRBV5-4 and TRBJ2-5; D is unresolved. The CDR3 contains 13 residues. V lost 0 bases and J 1 base, leaving 4 bases between the germline ends. The germline V gene has CDR1 SGHNT and CDR2 YYREEE (reference sequence). Here the CDR3 reads CASSLGSQETQYF. Written as DNA, the CDR3 is TGTGCCAGCAGCTTGGGCAGCCAAGAGACCCAGTACTTC.

The CDR3 region is CASSSREGTPNYGYTF. Here the CDR3 DNA reads TGTGCCAGCAGCAGTAGGGAGGGAACGCCTAACTATGGCTACACCTTC. This chain joins TRBV21-1 and TRBJ1-2. TRBV21-1 is deemed a pseudogene. CDR3 length: 16 amino acids.

The gene calls are TRBV6-4 and TRBJ2-2, with D uncertain. Trimming cost V 4 bases and J 5 bases, with 8 bases left between them. Germline values: CDR1 MRHNA, CDR2 SNTAGT. This CDR3 spans 13 amino acids. CDR3 loop: CASSVYVTGELFF. As DNA, the CDR3 is TGTGCCAGCAGTGTTTATGTTACCGGGGAGCTGTTTTTT.

This chain joins TRBV30 and TRBJ2-1; 9 bases map to TRBD2. Trimming at V came to 2 bases and at J to 7 bases, leaving 6 bases not matched to a gene. Germline values: CDR1 GTSNPN, CDR2 SVGIG (reference sequence). The CDR3 is 14 amino acids. CDR3 nucleotide sequence: TGTGCCTGGAGTTTGCTAGCGGGGATGAATGAGCAGTTCTTC. Protein sequence: CAWSLLAGMNEQFF.

The chain couples TRBV10-3 to TRBJ1-1; D uncertain. The CDR3 runs to 14 residues. Germline V gene lookup returns CDR1 ENHRY and CDR2 SYGVKD. With 4 bases removed from V and 3 bases from J, the gap between germline ends came to 12 bases. CDR3 nucleotides: TGTGCCATCAGTGCCAGTGGGCGGGACACTGAAGCTTTCTTT. Translation gives CAISASGRDTEAFF.

CDR3 loop: CASTLGRGGSNNEQFF. CDR3 DNA sequence: TGTGCCAGCACCCTGGGTCGGGGGGGGTCCAACAATGAGCAGTTCTTC. This chain joins TRBV28 and TRBJ2-1; 8 nucleotides line up with TRBD2. With 7 bases clipped from V and 5 bases from J, the junction kept 13 bases outside the gene matches. In germline, CDR1 is MDHEN, CDR2 SYDVKM. This CDR3 comprises 16 residues.

This clone was seen a single time. The chain joins TRBV28 to TRBJ1-2; D possibly corresponds to TRBD1 (5 bases). Trimming removed 1 base at V and 7 bases at J, with 16 bases between. CDR3 size: 15 residues. Germline V gene data show CDR1 as MDHEN and CDR2 as SYDVKM. CDR3 sequence: CASSLLSSYQGGYTF. CDR3 nucleotide sequence: TGTGCCAGCAGTTTATTGTCCTCGTACCAGGGTGGCTACACCTTC.

This chain links TRBV27 with TRBJ2-7; possible D gene TRBD1, 5 bases. CDR3 size: 15 residues. With 0 bases removed from V and 1 base from J, the gap between germline ends came to 10 bases. CDR1 is MNHEY, CDR2 SMNVEV, per germline (reference sequence). The CDR3 protein is CASSLSVQASYEQYF. CDR3 in DNA: TGTGCCAGCAGTTTATCGGTACAGGCGTCCTACGAGCAGTACTTC.

The V call is TRBV19, the J call TRBJ1-3; 10 bases fit TRBD1. The CDR3 extends over 15 amino acids. Germline CDR1 is LNHDA and CDR2 is SQIVND (reference sequence). Trimming removed 7 bases from V and 2 bases from J; junction bases left unmatched: 5. The CDR3 nucleotides read TGTGCCAGTATCCCCGGGACAGGGGCTGGAAACACCATATATTTT. Amino acid sequence: CASIPGTGAGNTIYF.